This T cell receptor (beta chain) derives from a study of neoadjuvant nivolumab and ipilimumab in lung cancer. The study, taken as a whole, reports: Only two of four nivolumab-treated tumors gained richness and clonality by surgery.

Notes on this clone: The antigen is undetermined.

The repertoire was sequenced with immunoSEQ multiplex PCR; TCRdb's copy has only in-frame clones and lacks some. The repertoire consists of 19,000 or so clones, with 65% to 85% occurring once and the leading ten covering about 9.8%. The CDR3 sequence is 16 residues long. The V segment lost 3 bases and the J segment 7 bases; nucleotides outside the gene matches: 11. Germline V gene data show CDR1 as KGHSH and CDR2 as LQKENI. The TCR originated in an adult with non-small cell lung cancer. V and J are TRBV18 and TRBJ2-1, with 8 bases lining up with TRBD1. The sample in question was tumor tissue, obtained after neoadjuvant nivolumab, alone or with ipilimumab, at or shortly before surgery. CDR3 loop: CASSPLGQGGGNEQFF. CDR3 in DNA: TGTGCCAGCTCACCCCTCGGACAGGGCGGAGGAAATGAGCAGTTCTTC.